This TCR beta chain derives from a study of cytomegalovirus exposure and HLA in healthy donors. PCR was performed using 60 Vbeta and 13 Jbeta primers. Assay: immunoSEQ multiplex PCR; the TCRdb copy retains only in-frame clones and omits some. The sample includes approximately 210,000 clones, roughly 80% seen only once; the top ten take 2% to 2.5%. CDR1 and CDR2 (germline): KGHSH, LQKENI. The V segment lost 0 bases and the J segment 4 bases; nucleotides outside the gene matches: 5. CDR3 length: 16 residues. The chain combines TRBV18 with TRBJ2-1; 8 bases align to TRBD2. This TCR was sampled from a woman in her 30s in good health and CMV-seropositive. The sample comprised PBMCs. DNA of the CDR3: TGTGCCAGCTCACCACCAGGGCTAGCGGGTTACAATGAGCAGTTCTTC. Amino acid sequence: CASSPPGLAGYNEQFF.